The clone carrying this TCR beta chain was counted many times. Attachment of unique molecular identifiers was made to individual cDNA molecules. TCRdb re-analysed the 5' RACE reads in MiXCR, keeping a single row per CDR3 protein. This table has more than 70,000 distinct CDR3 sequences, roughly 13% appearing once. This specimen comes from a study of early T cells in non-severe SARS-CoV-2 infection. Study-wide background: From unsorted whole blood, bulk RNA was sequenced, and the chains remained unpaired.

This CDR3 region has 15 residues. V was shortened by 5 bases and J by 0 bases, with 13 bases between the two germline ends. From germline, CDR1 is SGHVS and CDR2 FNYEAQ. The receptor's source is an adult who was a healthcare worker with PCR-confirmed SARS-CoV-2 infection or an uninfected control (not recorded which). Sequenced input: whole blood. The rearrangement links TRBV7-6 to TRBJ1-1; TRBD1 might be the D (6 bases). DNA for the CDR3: TGTGCCAGCAGCGCCCTACAGGGAATGAACACTGAAGCTTTCTTT. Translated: CASSALQGMNTEAFF.